Listed below are T cell receptor beta chains from one sample, sequenced in a study of CD8+ T cells in alopecia areata. Repertoires were generated with immunoSEQ multiplex PCR, while TCRdb's copy carries only in-frame clones and drops some. The sample holds approximately 99,000 clones, under 60% seen once. The sequencing input was NKG2D-low CD8+ T cells sorted from blood. The receptor set was obtained from a human donor with alopecia areata. CDR3s include the opening cysteine and the closing phenylalanine or tryptophan. The order of the fields is V gene, J gene, D gene, clone size, CDR3 protein, CDR3 DNA. D genes are given only for firm matches. Expanded clones get a size class; other rows say once, few or many, or leave the size out.

>TRBV9|TRBJ2-1|NA|NA
CASSVQSSPYNEQFF
TGTGCCAGCAGCGTTCAAAGTAGCCCCTACAATGAGCAGTTCTTC
>TRBV9|TRBJ2-2|TRBD2|NA
CASSSGLAGVAGELFF
TGTGCCAGCAGCTCGGGACTAGCGGGAGTTGCCGGGGAGCTGTTTTTT
>TRBV19|TRBJ1-1|NA|NA
CASSTGNTEAFF
TGTGCCAGTAGTACGGGAAACACTGAAGCTTTCTTT
>TRBV6-8|TRBJ2-7|TRBD1|once
CASTWDSGTGTYEQYF
TGTGCCAGCACTTGGGACTCCGGGACAGGAACCTACGAGCAGTACTTC
>TRBV5-6|TRBJ2-7|NA|NA
CASSPGGGSQYF
TGTGCCAGCAGCCCCGGGGGCGGGTCTCAGTACTTC
>TRBV19|TRBJ2-7|NA|NA
CASSPGQFNYEQYF
TGTGCCAGTAGTCCCGGACAGTTCAACTACGAGCAGTACTTC
>TRBV27|TRBJ1-5|NA|few
CASSTSRVTPQHF
TGTGCCAGCAGTACCTCGCGGGTCACGCCCCAGCATTTT
>TRBV28|TRBJ2-5|NA|NA
CASSLSGDQETQYF
TGTGCCAGCAGTTTATCAGGGGACCAAGAGACCCAGTACTTC
>TRBV4-1|TRBJ1-4|NA|few
CASSQTLVPSRGTNEKLFF
TGCGCCAGCAGCCAAACTCTTGTCCCCTCGCGGGGGACTAATGAAAAACTGTTTTTT
>TRBV27|TRBJ1-1|TRBD1|once
CASSRDRVNTEAFF
TGTGCCAGCAGTCGAGACAGGGTAAACACTGAAGCTTTCTTT
>TRBV21-1|TRBJ2-7|NA|NA
CASSLPRTGRSEQYF
TGTGCCAGCAGCCTTCCACGGACAGGGCGTAGTGAGCAGTACTTC
>TRBV28|TRBJ2-7|TRBD2|few
CASSHPDSGSAYEQYF
TGTGCCAGCAGCCACCCGGATAGCGGGAGTGCCTACGAGCAGTACTTC
>TRBV27|TRBJ2-7|TRBD2|NA
CASSFGLAGPYEQYF
TGTGCCAGCAGTTTCGGACTAGCGGGACCCTACGAGCAGTACTTC
>TRBV13|TRBJ1-1|NA|NA
CASSLGPNTEAFF
TGTGCCAGCAGCTTAGGCCCTAACACTGAAGCTTTCTTT
>TRBV13|TRBJ2-5|TRBD1|NA
CASSDRDRGFRAETQYF
TGTGCCAGCAGCGACCGGGACAGGGGATTTAGGGCAGAGACCCAGTACTTC
>TRBV6-1|TRBJ2-3|TRBD1|NA
CASNGGGQGTDTQYF
TGTGCCAGCAACGGGGGGGGACAGGGGACAGATACGCAGTATTTT
>TRBV27|TRBJ2-3|NA|once
CASSLRQGRTDTQYF
TGTGCCAGCAGTTTAAGGCAGGGAAGGACAGATACGCAGTATTTT
>TRBV28|TRBJ2-3|TRBD2|NA
CASSLTSGYTDTQYF
TGTGCCAGCAGTTTGACTAGCGGATACACAGATACGCAGTATTTT
>TRBV27|TRBJ2-7|TRBD1|NA
CASSLSWGGQGPYEQYF
TGTGCCAGCAGTTTATCGTGGGGGGGACAGGGACCCTACGAGCAGTACTTC
>TRBV28|TRBJ2-5|NA|NA
CASSGPRGKETQYF
TGTGCCAGCAGTGGCCCCCGTGGGAAAGAGACCCAGTACTTC
>TRBV28|TRBJ2-7|NA|NA
CASSRDLSYEQYF
TGTGCCAGCAGCCGAGACTTATCCTACGAGCAGTACTTC